This TCR beta chain stems from a study of early T cells in non-severe SARS-CoV-2 infection. Study details: Sequencing was performed on bulk RNA from unsorted whole blood, leaving chains unpaired.

As part of library construction, unique molecular identifiers were attached to individual cDNA molecules. TCRdb re-analysed the 5' RACE reads in MiXCR, keeping a single row per CDR3 protein. The table includes approximately 66,000 distinct CDR3 sequences, roughly 13% detected once. This CDR3 contains 12 residues. V was pared by 5 bases and J by 6 bases, with 7 bases between. Germline V gene lookup returns CDR1 SGHNT and CDR2 YENEEA. Material for sequencing was whole blood. The gene calls are TRBV11-3 and TRBJ2-2; D remains ambiguous. This TCR derives from an adult who was a healthcare worker with PCR-confirmed SARS-CoV-2 infection or an uninfected control (not recorded which). The CDR3 DNA follows: TGTGCCAGCAGCCACGGCCCCGGGGAGCTGTTTTTT. The encoded protein is CASSHGPGELFF. The complete variable domain, with remaining parts taken from reference TRBV11-3 and TRBJ2-2, reads EAGVVQSPRYKIIEKKQPVAFWCNPISGHNTLYWYLQNLGQGPELLIRYENEEAVDDSQLPKDRFSAERLKGVDSTLKIQPAELGDSAVYLCASSHGPGELFFGEGSRLTVL.